This T cell receptor beta chain was recovered during a study of early T cells in non-severe SARS-CoV-2 infection. CDR1 and CDR2 (germline): MNHEY, SVGAGI. The CDR3 is 14 residues long. J lost 6 bases, V lost 4 bases, and 8 bases had no gene match. This clonotype was observed a few times. TCRdb used MiXCR to reprocess the 5' RACE reads, holding one entry per CDR3 protein. The sample lists 75,000 to 90,000 distinct CDR3 sequences; 9.5% to 15% were seen once. The receptor's source is an adult who was a healthcare worker with PCR-confirmed SARS-CoV-2 infection or an uninfected control (not recorded which). The gene calls are TRBV6-5 and TRBJ2-7; 8 bases align to TRBD2. Material for sequencing was whole blood. CDR3 residues: CASSLGAGVLEQYF. The CDR3 DNA reads as TGTGCCAGCAGTTTAGGAGCGGGAGTACTCGAGCAGTACTTC.